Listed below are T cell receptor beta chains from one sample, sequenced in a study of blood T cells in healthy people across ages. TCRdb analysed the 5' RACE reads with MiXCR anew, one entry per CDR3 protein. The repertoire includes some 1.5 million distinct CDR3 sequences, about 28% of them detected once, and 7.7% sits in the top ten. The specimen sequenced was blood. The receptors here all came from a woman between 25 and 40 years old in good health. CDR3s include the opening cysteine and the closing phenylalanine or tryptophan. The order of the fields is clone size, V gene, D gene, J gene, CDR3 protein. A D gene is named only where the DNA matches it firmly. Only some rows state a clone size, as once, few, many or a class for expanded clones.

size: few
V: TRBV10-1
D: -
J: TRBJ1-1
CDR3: CASSQGLAEAFF

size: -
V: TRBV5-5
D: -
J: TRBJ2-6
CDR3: CASSRAPGHSGANVLTF

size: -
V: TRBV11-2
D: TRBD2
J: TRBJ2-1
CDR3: CASSSPRTSGRGEQFF

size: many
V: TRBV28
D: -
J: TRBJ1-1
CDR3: CASSTQGIRNTEAFF

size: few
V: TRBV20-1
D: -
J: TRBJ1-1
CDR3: CSAPTWGANTEAFF

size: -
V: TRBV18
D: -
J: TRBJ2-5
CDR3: CASSSLAGREETQYF

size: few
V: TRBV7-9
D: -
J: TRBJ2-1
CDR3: CASSSESTAYNEQFF

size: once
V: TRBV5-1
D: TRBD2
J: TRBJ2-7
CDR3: CASSLALAGVTYEQYF

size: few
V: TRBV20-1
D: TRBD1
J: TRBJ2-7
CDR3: CSAQTPGQGSYEQYF

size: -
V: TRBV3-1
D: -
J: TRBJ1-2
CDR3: CASSQRSSYGYTF

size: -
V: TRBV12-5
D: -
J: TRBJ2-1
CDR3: CASGPGGTRPNYNEQFF

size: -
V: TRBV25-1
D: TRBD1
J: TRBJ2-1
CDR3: CASSGNRGIKNEQFF

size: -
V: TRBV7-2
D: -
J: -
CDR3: CASSRGVLGLETQYF

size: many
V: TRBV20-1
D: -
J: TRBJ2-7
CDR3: CRQTGQTSSYEQYF

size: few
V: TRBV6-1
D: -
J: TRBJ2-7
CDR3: CASTTTPLKDEQYF

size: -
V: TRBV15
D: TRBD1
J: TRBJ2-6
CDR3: CATREQGSPSGANVLTF

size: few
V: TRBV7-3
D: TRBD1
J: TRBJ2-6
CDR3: CASSRWGQESSGANVLTF

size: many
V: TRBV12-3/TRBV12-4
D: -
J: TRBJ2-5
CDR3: CASSWDGRETQYF

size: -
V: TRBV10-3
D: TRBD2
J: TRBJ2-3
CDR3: CAISEVAGVTNTQYF

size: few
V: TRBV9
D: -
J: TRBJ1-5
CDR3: CASRLDRSNQPQHF

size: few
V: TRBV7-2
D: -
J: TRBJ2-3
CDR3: CASRLSGRAEDTQYF

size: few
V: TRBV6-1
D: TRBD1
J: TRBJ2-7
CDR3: CASKPGTAKSSYEQYF

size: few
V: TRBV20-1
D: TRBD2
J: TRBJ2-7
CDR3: CSARVRTSVPQYF